These 27 T cell receptor beta chains were all obtained from the same sample, sequenced in a study of T cell responses to AZD1222 COVID-19 vaccine. TCRdb's copy holds only in-frame clones and misses some; the assay was immunoSEQ multiplex PCR. The profile shows more than 95,000 clones, approximately 84% of them singletons. The sample here was peripheral blood, taken on day 0 of AZD1222 vaccination. Receptors originate from an adult in good health.

The chain has TRBV28 and TRBJ2-7, with D perhaps matching TRBD1 or TRBD2 (5 bases each). V was clipped by 7 bases and J by 3 bases, with 10 bases between them. Germline loops: CDR1 MDHEN, CDR2 SYDVKM. The CDR3 has 12 residues. CDR3 in amino acids: CASTGRIYEQYF. CDR3 in DNA: TGTGCCAGCACAGGGAGAATCTACGAGCAGTACTTC.

V usage is TRBV7-8 and J usage is TRBJ1-2, with D perhaps matching TRBD1 (5 bases). The CDR3 is 12 amino acids. Trimming stripped 5 bases from V and 8 bases from J, with 12 bases between. Germline V lookup: CDR1 SGHVS, CDR2 FQNEAQ. The CDR3: CASSGDGGGYTF. DNA of the CDR3: TGTGCCAGCAGCGGAGATGGGGGAGGCTACACCTTC. Full variable domain (outside the CDR3, taken from reference TRBV7-8 and TRBJ1-2): GAGVSQSPRYKVAKRGQDVALRCDPISGHVSLFWYQQALGQGPEFLTYFQNEAQLDKSGLPSDRFFAERPEGSVSTLKIQRTQQEDSAVYLCASSGDGGGYTFGSGTRLTVV.

The chain couples TRBV6-4 to TRBJ2-7; D not certain. V dropped 7 bases and J dropped 2 bases, with 15 bases sitting between them. This CDR3 has 14 residues. Per the germline V gene, CDR1 is MRHNA and CDR2 is SNTAGT. Here the CDR3 reads CASIRSRATYEQYF. CDR3 sequence (DNA): TGTGCCAGCATTAGATCTCGGGCCACCTACGAGCAGTACTTC.

The V and J genes are TRBV7-2 and TRBJ2-1; D call uncertain. Trimming cost V 5 bases and J 10 bases, with 9 bases left between them. The CDR3 covers 11 residues. CDR1 is SGHTA and CDR2 is FQGNSA in the germline V gene. This CDR3 is CASSATTEQFF. CDR3 DNA sequence: TGTGCCAGCAGCGCAACCACGGAGCAGTTCTTC.

This clone was found a few times. V and J are TRBV28 and TRBJ2-7, with 7 bases matching TRBD1. The CDR3 extends over 16 amino acids. CDR1 is MDHEN, CDR2 SYDVKM, per germline. V was clipped by 10 bases and J by 3 bases; unmatched bases: 18. The CDR3 protein is CAITESPGTAVYEQYF. Written as DNA, the CDR3 is TGTGCCATCACGGAAAGCCCCGGGACAGCAGTCTACGAGCAGTACTTC.

This chain links TRBV5-1 with TRBJ1-1; D not resolved. The V end was cut by 3 bases, the J end by 3 bases, with 12 bases between. The CDR3 is made up of 14 amino acids. The germline gives CDR1 SGHRS, CDR2 YFSETQ. CDR3 region: CASSYRTVDTEAFF. The CDR3 DNA reads as TGCGCCAGCAGCTACCGGACGGTTGACACTGAAGCTTTCTTT.

This chain connects TRBV6-5 to TRBJ1-1; D perhaps matches TRBD1 (5 bases). Trimming cost V 8 bases and J 0 bases, with 13 bases left between them. CDR3 length: 14 amino acids. Germline lookup yields CDR1 MNHEY and CDR2 SVGAGI. This CDR3 is CASGRDGMNTEAFF. For the CDR3, the DNA is TGTGCCAGCGGCCGGGACGGCATGAACACTGAAGCTTTCTTT.

This clone was observed once. The V and J genes are TRBV28 and TRBJ2-2; no clear D gene. With 5 bases removed from V and 2 bases from J, the gap between germline ends came to 9 bases. Germline V gives CDR1 MDHEN, CDR2 SYDVKM. The CDR3 runs 14 residues. In nucleotides, the CDR3 is TGTGCCAGCAGTCCCAATCATAACACCGGGGAGCTGTTTTTT. Its protein is CASSPNHNTGELFF.

This chain uses TRBV30 with TRBJ2-2; D gene unclear. The CDR3 contains 18 residues. V dropped 1 base and J dropped 0 bases, with 18 bases sitting between them. Germline-derived CDR1 and CDR2 are GTSNPN and SVGIG (reference sequence). The CDR3: CAWSDLLGYGSNTGELFF. The CDR3 nucleotides are TGTGCCTGGAGTGATCTTTTGGGTTACGGATCGAACACCGGGGAGCTGTTTTTT.

The chain combines TRBV11-3 with TRBJ2-2, with a weak D call TRBD1 (5 bases). CDR3 length: 15 residues. V lost 2 bases, J lost 1 base, and 8 bases lay in between. From germline, CDR1 is SGHNT and CDR2 YENEEA. This CDR3 reads CASSLWQGNTGELFF. CDR3 nucleotides: TGTGCCAGCAGCTTATGGCAGGGGAACACCGGGGAGCTGTTTTTT.

This chain links TRBV7-9 with TRBJ2-7; possibly TRBD1 or TRBD2 for D (6 bases each). From germline, CDR1 is SEHNR and CDR2 FQNEAQ (reference sequence). Deletions cut 5 bases from V and 5 bases from J, with 13 bases between. This CDR3 spans 13 amino acids. The CDR3 DNA follows: TGTGCCAGCAGCCCCCGGGGGCCTCACGAGCAGTACTTC. Translated, it gives CASSPRGPHEQYF.

The V call is TRBV19, the J call TRBJ1-1, with 9 positions matching TRBD1. Looked up from germline, CDR1 is LNHDA and CDR2 is SQIVND (reference sequence). The CDR3 totals 14 residues. Trimming at V came to 0 bases and at J to 4 bases, leaving 0 bases not matched to a gene. The CDR3 coding sequence is TGTGCCAGTAGTATAGAGGGACAGGGCACTGAAGCTTTCTTT. It translates to CASSIEGQGTEAFF.

In its sample, this clone was seen once. This chain links TRBV5-1 with TRBJ2-3; 9 positions match TRBD1. The junction had 12 bases not matched to a gene; V was cut back by 4 bases and J by 6 bases. Germline V gene sequence: CDR1 SGHRS, CDR2 YFSETQ. This CDR3 has 16 residues. The CDR3 reads CASSMEGQGGVDTQYF. The CDR3, as DNA: TGCGCCAGCAGCATGGAGGGACAGGGAGGGGTGGATACGCAGTATTTT.

The chain uses TRBV14 and TRBJ1-6, with D maybe TRBD1 (6 bases). This CDR3 has 15 amino acids. Trimming removed 2 bases from V and 9 bases from J, with 14 bases in between. Germline CDR1 reads SGHDN; CDR2 reads FVKESK. CDR3 nucleotide sequence: TGTGCCAGCAGCCAAAGATACAGGGAAGGTTCACCCCTCCACTTT. Translating it yields CASSQRYREGSPLHF.

The chain carries TRBV20-1 and TRBJ1-2; D is unresolved. The V gene's germline CDR1 is DFQATT and CDR2 SNEGSKA (reference sequence). The V end lost 8 bases, the J end lost 3 bases, and 10 bases lay between the germline ends. The CDR3 totals 11 residues. The CDR3 region has the DNA TGCAGTTCGAGATCGGACTATGGCTACACCTTC. It is translated as CSSRSDYGYTF.

The gene calls are TRBV5-1 and TRBJ1-4; D ambiguous. The germline gives CDR1 SGHRS, CDR2 YFSETQ. This CDR3 has 13 residues. Between the trimmed V and J ends, which lost 5 bases and 8 bases, there was a span of 13 bases. CDR3 DNA: TGCGCCAGCAGGTCGGCAGGTCGCGAAAAACTGTTTTTT. It encodes CASRSAGREKLFF.

The chain joins TRBV7-2 to TRBJ1-1; 8 bases map to TRBD1. The ends lost 5 bases at V and 6 bases at J; junction bases unmatched: 8. The germline V gene encodes CDR1 SGHTA and CDR2 FQGNSA. The CDR3 runs to 14 residues. CDR3 in DNA: TGTGCCAGCAGCCTCCAGGGGGCGCCTGCTGAAGCTTTCTTT. It yields the protein CASSLQGAPAEAFF.

This clone was seen more than once but under ten times. The gene calls are TRBV5-8 and TRBJ2-5; TRBD2 agrees at 7 bases. Germline loops: CDR1 SGHTS, CDR2 YDEGEE. With V trimmed by 3 bases and J by 3 bases, 5 bases remained unmatched. The CDR3 has 14 residues. The CDR3: CASSSRGGEETQYF. CDR3 nucleotides: TGTGCCAGCAGCTCCCGGGGAGGGGAAGAGACCCAGTACTTC.

The chain has TRBV10-3 and TRBJ1-1; TRBD1 might be the D (5 bases). The CDR3 extends over 13 amino acids. CDR1 and CDR2 (germline): ENHRY, SYGVKD. Trimming left V 2 bases short and J 4 bases short, with 8 bases between. The CDR3 sequence: CAISETDSTEAFF. CDR3 nucleotides: TGTGCCATCAGTGAGACCGACAGCACTGAAGCTTTCTTT.

CDR3 protein: CASSSYSLPGQETQYF. CDR3 bases: TGTGCCAGCAGTTCGTACAGCCTACCGGGACAAGAGACCCAGTACTTC. This chain links TRBV27 with TRBJ2-5; D might be TRBD2 (5 bases). From germline, CDR1 is MNHEY and CDR2 SMNVEV (reference sequence). The CDR3 totals 16 residues. With 4 bases removed from V and 2 bases from J, the gap between germline ends came to 17 bases.

The chain combines TRBV7-6 with TRBJ2-3; 9 bases map to TRBD1. With V trimmed by 5 bases and J by 4 bases, 7 bases remained unmatched. The CDR3 spans 15 residues. Germline V gene lookup returns CDR1 SGHVS and CDR2 FNYEAQ. CDR3 amino acids: CASSRTGGGSDTQYF. The CDR3 coding sequence is TGTGCCAGCAGCCGTACAGGGGGCGGGTCAGATACGCAGTATTTT.

This clone was seen a few times. V and J are TRBV7-8 and TRBJ2-1, with D possibly TRBD1 on 6 matching bases. V lost 2 bases, J lost 1 base, and 15 bases lay in between. Germline V gene data show CDR1 as SGHVS and CDR2 as FQNEAQ. This CDR3 comprises 17 residues. CDR3 sequence reads: CASSLTSDGTSYNEQFF. In nucleotides, the CDR3 is TGTGCCAGCAGCTTAACTTCCGACGGGACATCCTACAATGAGCAGTTCTTC.

J is TRBJ2-3 and V is TRBV6-4; 7 bases map to TRBD2. With 5 bases clipped from V and 4 bases from J, the junction kept 3 bases outside the gene matches. This CDR3 has 13 amino acids. Germline V gives CDR1 MRHNA, CDR2 SNTAGT. The CDR3 DNA sequence: TGTGCCAGCAGTCGGGGGGAAGCAGATACGCAGTATTTT. Translated, it gives CASSRGEADTQYF.

V usage is TRBV6-1 and J usage is TRBJ1-1; D gene unclear. Germline V CDR1 and CDR2: MNHNS, SASEGT. The germline V and J ends were trimmed by 1 base and 4 bases, with 10 bases remaining between them. CDR3 length: 14 amino acids. The CDR3 loop is CASSEEGTSTEAFF. The CDR3 DNA reads TGTGCCAGCAGTGAAGAAGGAACAAGCACTGAAGCTTTCTTT.

The V and J genes are TRBV7-2 and TRBJ2-7; unclear D gene. The germline gives CDR1 SGHTA, CDR2 FQGNSA. Trimming shortened V by 5 bases and J by 3 bases, and 14 bases separated the two germline ends. The CDR3 consists of 14 residues. CDR3 sequence: CASSAQVQVYEQYF. CDR3 coding DNA: TGTGCCAGCAGCGCCCAGGTCCAGGTCTACGAGCAGTACTTC.

This chain uses TRBV6-5 with TRBJ1-1, with D uncertain. CDR1 and CDR2 from the germline V gene are MNHEY and SVGAGI. This CDR3 region has 12 residues. Deletions cut 6 bases from V and 5 bases from J, with 10 bases between. The CDR3 loop is CASRHKLTEAFF. The CDR3 bases are TGTGCCAGCAGGCACAAATTGACTGAAGCTTTCTTT.

The V gene is TRBV5-8, the J gene TRBJ1-1; 7 bases agree with TRBD1. The V segment lost 5 bases and the J segment 1 base; nucleotides outside the gene matches: 8. The CDR3 sequence is 15 residues long. Germline CDR1 is SGHTS and CDR2 is YDEGEE. In DNA, the CDR3 is TGTGCCAGCAGACCCGTATACAGGGGGAACACTGAAGCTTTCTTT. This translates into CASRPVYRGNTEAFF.